This entry lists 27 T cell receptor beta chains sequenced from one sample in a study of blood T cell repertoires in COVID-19. Clones were sequenced by immunoSEQ multiplex PCR, and TCRdb holds only the in-frame ones, with some missing. The sample shows tens of thousands of clones, 75% to 95% of them seen only once. Sequenced sample: peripheral blood. Receptor source: a woman at least 80 years old with active COVID-19.

The gene calls are TRBV6-5 and TRBJ2-2; D gene uncertain. V dropped 6 bases and J dropped 4 bases, with 12 bases sitting between them. CDR1 is MNHEY, CDR2 SVGAGI, per germline. This CDR3 has 14 residues. In nucleotides, the CDR3 is TGTGCCAGCAGGATCCCCGCGCTCACCGGGGAGCTGTTTTTT. It is translated as CASRIPALTGELFF.

The rearrangement uses TRBV7-2 and TRBJ2-7; 8 bases match TRBD2. There are 14 residues in the CDR3. Looked up from germline, CDR1 is SGHTA and CDR2 is FQGNSA. V shed 5 bases and J 0 bases; nucleotides not matched to a gene: 3. The CDR3 is CASSPGTSSYEQYF. CDR3 in DNA: TGTGCCAGCAGCCCCGGGACTAGCTCCTACGAGCAGTACTTC.

The chain carries TRBV18 and TRBJ1-2; D not resolved. V was trimmed by 5 bases and J by 4 bases, leaving 14 bases between them. Looked up from germline, CDR1 is KGHSH and CDR2 is LQKENI. The CDR3 is made up of 14 amino acids. In DNA, the CDR3 is TGTGCCAGCTCAGCGGACGGCGGGATCTATGGCTACACCTTC. Amino acid sequence: CASSADGGIYGYTF.

The chain carries TRBV6-5 and TRBJ2-3, with D maybe TRBD2 (6 bases). CDR3 length: 15 amino acids. Germline V gives CDR1 MNHEY, CDR2 SVGAGI. Trimming shortened V by 0 bases and J by 5 bases, and 12 bases separated the two germline ends. CDR3 in amino acids: CASSYSGGGVDTQYF. CDR3 in DNA: TGTGCCAGCAGTTACTCGGGCGGAGGGGTAGATACGCAGTATTTT.

The V and J genes are TRBV5-1 and TRBJ2-3; 9 nucleotides match TRBD2. CDR1 and CDR2 (germline): SGHRS, YFSETQ. The ends lost 0 bases at V and 6 bases at J; junction bases unmatched: 5. The CDR3 contains 15 residues. CDR3 in amino acids: CASSLVDGTSDTQYF. The CDR3, as DNA: TGCGCCAGCAGCTTGGTCGACGGGACTAGCGATACGCAGTATTTT.

V and J are TRBV24-1 and TRBJ1-5; D perhaps matches TRBD1 (5 bases). This CDR3 contains 15 residues. CDR1 KGHDR and CDR2 SFDVKD come from the germline V gene. Trimming removed 3 bases at V and 0 bases at J, with 8 bases between. The DNA for the CDR3 is TGTGCCACCAGTGATGGGGGGTATAGCAATCAGCCCCAGCATTTT. Protein sequence: CATSDGGYSNQPQHF.

The rearrangement joins TRBV10-3 to TRBJ2-3; 11 nucleotides match TRBD2. Germline-derived CDR1 and CDR2 are ENHRY and SYGVKD. After removal of 6 bases from V and 1 base from J, the junction contained 3 bases not matched to a gene. This CDR3 contains 15 residues. For the CDR3, the DNA is TGTGCCATCAGCTTAGCGGGGGGGGGCACAGATACGCAGTATTTT. Translated: CAISLAGGGTDTQYF.

This sequence joins TRBV24-1 and TRBJ2-1, with D maybe TRBD2 (5 bases). Germline V gene lookup returns CDR1 KGHDR and CDR2 SFDVKD. There are 13 residues in the CDR3. V lost 2 bases to trimming and J lost 6 bases, with 7 bases between them. CDR3 protein: CATSDSRGNEQFF. CDR3 sequence (DNA): TGTGCCACCAGTGATTCCCGGGGCAATGAGCAGTTCTTC.

This clone was recorded once. The chain recombines TRBV18 with TRBJ2-1; D is ambiguous. Deletions cut 2 bases from V and 4 bases from J, with 9 bases between. CDR1 and CDR2 (germline): KGHSH, LQKENI. The CDR3 runs 14 residues. The CDR3 loop is CASSPALSYNEQFF. In DNA, the CDR3 is TGTGCCAGCTCACCAGCGCTTTCGTACAATGAGCAGTTCTTC.

The chain carries TRBV4-1 and TRBJ2-2; D not resolved. The germline V and J ends were trimmed by 4 bases and 0 bases, with 12 bases remaining between them. This CDR3 comprises 16 residues. Germline values: CDR1 MGHRA, CDR2 YSYEKL. In nucleotides, the CDR3 is TGCGCCAGCAGCCCTTACCTTTACTCGAACACCGGGGAGCTGTTTTTT. The encoded protein is CASSPYLYSNTGELFF.

This clone was counted once. The chain has TRBV5-1 and TRBJ2-2; possibly TRBD2 for D (5 bases). This CDR3 spans 16 amino acids. V was trimmed by 0 bases and J by 5 bases, leaving 14 bases between them. Germline-derived CDR1 and CDR2 are SGHRS and YFSETQ. The CDR3 DNA follows: TGCGCCAGCAGCTTGGACCCGGGATCGGGAACCGGGGAGCTGTTTTTT. This translates into CASSLDPGSGTGELFF.

This chain links TRBV24-1 with TRBJ2-1; 9 nucleotides align to TRBD1. The germline gives CDR1 KGHDR, CDR2 SFDVKD. J lost 1 base, V lost 4 bases, and 4 bases had no gene match. CDR3 length equals 16 residues. The CDR3 protein is CATSERTGVSYNEQFF. The CDR3 DNA follows: TGTGCCACCAGTGAGCGGACAGGGGTATCCTACAATGAGCAGTTCTTC.

This chain uses TRBV24-1 with TRBJ2-3, with 9 bases aligning to TRBD2. The CDR3 runs 16 residues. CDR1 and CDR2 from the germline V gene are KGHDR and SFDVKD. After removal of 6 bases from V and 1 base from J, the junction contained 7 bases not matched to a gene. This CDR3 is CATSPRQRGGTDTQYF. The CDR3 DNA is TGTGCCACCAGTCCGAGGCAGCGGGGGGGCACAGATACGCAGTATTTT.

This sequence joins TRBV5-1 and TRBJ1-3; 7 bases map to TRBD1. The germline gives CDR1 SGHRS, CDR2 YFSETQ. J was trimmed by 2 bases and V by 4 bases; bases with no gene match: 3. This CDR3 is built from 14 residues. CDR3 DNA: TGCGCCAGCAGCCCAGGGACAGCTGGAAACACCATATATTTT. Its translation is CASSPGTAGNTIYF.

The rearrangement links TRBV3-1 (or the pseudogene TRBV3-2) to TRBJ2-7, with a possible D match to TRBD1 (6 bases). This CDR3 is built from 14 residues. Trimming removed 3 bases from V and 6 bases from J, with 15 bases in between. From germline, CDR1 is LGHDT and CDR2 YNNKEL (reference sequence). CDR3 protein: CASSQTFRGFEQYF. CDR3 nucleotide sequence: TGTGCCAGCAGCCAGACGTTCAGGGGATTCGAGCAGTACTTC.

The chain carries TRBV7-9 and TRBJ2-7; D not resolved. Germline V gene lookup returns CDR1 SEHNR and CDR2 FQNEAQ (reference sequence). With 3 bases removed from V and 6 bases from J, the gap between germline ends came to 9 bases. This CDR3 is 12 amino acids long. CDR3 region: CASSFRWSEQYF. CDR3 sequence (DNA): TGTGCCAGCAGCTTTCGGTGGAGCGAGCAGTACTTC.

The chain is built from TRBV5-1 and TRBJ2-3; a possible D gene is TRBD1 (6 bases). V lost 0 bases to trimming and J lost 0 bases, with 8 bases between them. Germline V gene lookup returns CDR1 SGHRS and CDR2 YFSETQ. This CDR3 is 15 amino acids long. CDR3 sequence reads: CASSLGTASTDTQYF. For the CDR3, the DNA is TGCGCCAGCAGCTTGGGGACAGCTAGCACAGATACGCAGTATTTT. Full variable domain (outside the CDR3, taken from reference TRBV5-1 and TRBJ2-3): KAGVTQTPRYLIKTRGQQVTLSCSPISGHRSVSWYQQTPGQGLQFLFEYFSETQRNKGNFPGRFSGRQFSNSRSEMNVSTLELGDSALYLCASSLGTASTDTQYFGPGTRLTVL.

The chain carries TRBV4-1 and TRBJ1-1, with D perhaps matching TRBD1 (6 bases). This CDR3 is 18 amino acids long. Trimming stripped 0 bases from V and 0 bases from J, with 17 bases between. The V gene's germline CDR1 is MGHRA and CDR2 YSYEKL. CDR3: CASSQEVLLGTLNTEAFF. For the CDR3, the DNA is TGCGCCAGCAGCCAAGAAGTCTTGTTAGGGACACTGAACACTGAAGCTTTCTTT.

This chain links TRBV9 with TRBJ2-1, with 9 bases matching TRBD2. The junction had 8 bases not matched to a gene; V was cut back by 0 bases and J by 7 bases. CDR1 is SGDLS, CDR2 YYNGEE, per germline. The CDR3 consists of 16 residues. CDR3: CASSVEGREGQNEQFF. The CDR3 nucleotides are TGTGCCAGCAGCGTAGAAGGGCGGGAGGGTCAGAATGAGCAGTTCTTC.

The genes are TRBV6-4 and TRBJ2-3; TRBD2 matches at 8 bases. This CDR3 is 15 amino acids long. V shed 7 bases and J 5 bases; nucleotides not matched to a gene: 11. CDR1 is MRHNA and CDR2 is SNTAGT in the germline V gene. In DNA form, the CDR3 reads TGTGCCAGCACCTTTAGCGGGAAGGAGATAGATACGCAGTATTTT. Translating it yields CASTFSGKEIDTQYF.

The chain has TRBV2 and TRBJ2-3; TRBD1 matches at 8 bases. This CDR3 is 18 amino acids long. V shed 8 bases, J shed 3 bases, and the junction held 19 bases outside the gene matches. Looked up from germline, CDR1 is SNHLY and CDR2 is FYNNEI. Here the CDR3 reads CASEMNPARQGTTDTQYF. The CDR3 DNA is TGTGCCAGCGAGATGAACCCCGCGCGACAGGGGACAACAGATACGCAGTATTTT.

V gene TRBV4-1 combines with J gene TRBJ2-2, with 13 bases fitting TRBD2. This CDR3 contains 16 residues. The V segment lost 3 bases and the J segment 5 bases; nucleotides outside the gene matches: 3. Germline V gene sequence: CDR1 MGHRA, CDR2 YSYEKL. Written as DNA, the CDR3 is TGCGCCAGCAGCCAGGGACTAGCGGGAAAAACCGGGGAGCTGTTTTTT. It translates to CASSQGLAGKTGELFF.

V gene TRBV19 combines with J gene TRBJ1-3, with D perhaps matching TRBD1 (5 bases). Trimming shortened V by 4 bases and J by 0 bases, and 10 bases separated the two germline ends. This CDR3 spans 15 amino acids. The germline gives CDR1 LNHDA, CDR2 SQIVND (reference sequence). The CDR3 loop is CASSTLQGSGNTIYF. The CDR3 DNA follows: TGTGCCAGTAGTACCCTCCAGGGCTCTGGAAACACCATATATTTT.

V usage is TRBV15 and J usage is TRBJ2-7; D possibly corresponds to TRBD2 (6 bases). Germline loops: CDR1 LNHNV, CDR2 YYDKDF (reference sequence). Trimming cost V 4 bases and J 3 bases, with 10 bases left between them. The CDR3 totals 13 residues. The chain's CDR3 is CATSKGTDYEQYF. The CDR3 DNA sequence: TGTGCCACCAGCAAAGGGACTGACTACGAGCAGTACTTC.

The chain joins TRBV19 to TRBJ1-1; D gene uncertain. The ends were cut back, 6 bases at V and 4 bases at J, with 15 bases in the middle. Germline CDR1 reads LNHDA; CDR2 reads SQIVND (reference sequence). The CDR3 is 14 amino acids. CDR3 amino acids: CASRTRTSTTEAFF. For the CDR3, the DNA is TGTGCCAGTAGGACTAGGACCTCGACCACTGAAGCTTTCTTT.

The rearrangement joins TRBV3-1 (or the pseudogene TRBV3-2) to TRBJ2-5; a weak D match, TRBD2 (5 bases). Germline loops: CDR1 LGHDT, CDR2 YNNKEL (reference sequence). This CDR3 region has 14 residues. V shed 1 base and J shed 5 bases, with 11 bases lying between them. CDR3 DNA sequence: TGTGCCAGCAGCCAAGGACGGGGTTCGGAGACCCAGTACTTC. This codes for CASSQGRGSETQYF.

This chain joins TRBV28 and TRBJ1-2; 9 nucleotides line up with TRBD1. Germline V gene data show CDR1 as MDHEN and CDR2 as SYDVKM. The CDR3 is 18 residues long. The junction had 18 bases not matched to a gene; V was cut back by 6 bases and J by 4 bases. This CDR3 is CASSPIQTNRGPSYGYTF. In DNA, the CDR3 is TGTGCCAGCAGCCCTATCCAGACCAACAGGGGGCCCAGCTATGGCTACACCTTC.